This T cell receptor beta chain was found in a study of blood T cell repertoires in COVID-19. Study-wide background: Donors in the United States, Italy and Spain gave samples during acute or convalescent COVID-19. Sources were T cells, B-cell-depleted T cells, or PBMCs; the material itself was cDNA or gDNA.

Study processing details: Estimation of nucleated cell counts relied on the amplification of reference gene primers. Measured with immunoSEQ multiplex PCR; TCRdb has only the in-frame clones, and not every one. V, J and clone size derive from that table, while D and trimming were established from the DNA sequence. The data contain over 100,000 clones, approximately 91% of them singletons. V was trimmed by 3 bases and J by 3 bases, leaving 15 bases between them. In germline, CDR1 is DFQATT, CDR2 SNEGSKA (reference sequence). This CDR3 spans 15 amino acids. The V call is TRBV20-1, the J call TRBJ2-1; D is perhaps TRBD1 (5 bases). The specimen sequenced was peripheral blood. This TCR came from a human donor in a cohort sampled during active COVID-19. The CDR3 region is CSASPDRGFYNEQFF. The CDR3 region has the DNA TGCAGTGCTAGTCCAGATAGGGGATTCTACAATGAGCAGTTCTTC.